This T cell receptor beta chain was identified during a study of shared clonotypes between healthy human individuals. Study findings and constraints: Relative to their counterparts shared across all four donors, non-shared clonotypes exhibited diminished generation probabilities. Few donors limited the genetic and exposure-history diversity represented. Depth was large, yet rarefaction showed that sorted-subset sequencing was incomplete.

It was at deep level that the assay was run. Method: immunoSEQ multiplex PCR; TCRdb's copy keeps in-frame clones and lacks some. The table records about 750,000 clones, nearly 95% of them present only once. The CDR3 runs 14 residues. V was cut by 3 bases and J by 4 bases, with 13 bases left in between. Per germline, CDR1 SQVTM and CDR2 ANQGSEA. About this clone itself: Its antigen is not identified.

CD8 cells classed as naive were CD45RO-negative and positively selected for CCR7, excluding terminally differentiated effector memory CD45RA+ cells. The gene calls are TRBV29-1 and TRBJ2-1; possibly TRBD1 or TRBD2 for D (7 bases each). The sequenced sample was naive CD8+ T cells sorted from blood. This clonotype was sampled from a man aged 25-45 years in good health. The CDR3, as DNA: TGCAGCGTTGAGGGGGGGACAGAATACAATGAGCAGTTCTTC. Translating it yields CSVEGGTEYNEQFF.